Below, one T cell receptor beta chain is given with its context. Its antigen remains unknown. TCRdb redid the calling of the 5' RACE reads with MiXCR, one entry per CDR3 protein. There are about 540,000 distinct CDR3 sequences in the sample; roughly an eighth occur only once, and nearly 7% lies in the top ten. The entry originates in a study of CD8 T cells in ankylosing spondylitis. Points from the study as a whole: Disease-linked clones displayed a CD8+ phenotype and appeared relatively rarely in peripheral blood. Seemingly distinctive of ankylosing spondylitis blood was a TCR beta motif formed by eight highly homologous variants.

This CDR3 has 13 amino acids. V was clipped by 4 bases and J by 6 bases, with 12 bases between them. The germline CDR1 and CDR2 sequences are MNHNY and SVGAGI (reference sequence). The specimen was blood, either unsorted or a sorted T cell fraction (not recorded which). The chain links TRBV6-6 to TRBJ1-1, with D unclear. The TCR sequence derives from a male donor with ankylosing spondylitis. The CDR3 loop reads CASSFDLAPEAFF. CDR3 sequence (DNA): TGTGCCAGCAGTTTCGACCTGGCCCCTGAAGCTTTCTTT.